The T cell receptor (beta chain) under discussion was sequenced for a study of blood T cell repertoires in COVID-19. V lost 4 bases to trimming and J lost 7 bases; unmatched junction nucleotides: 14. CDR1 MNHNS and CDR2 SASEGT come from the germline V gene. The CDR3 contains 17 residues. Clones were sequenced by immunoSEQ multiplex PCR, and TCRdb holds only the in-frame ones, with some missing. The data contain a few hundred thousand clones, around 83% of them seen just once; the ten biggest clones take up less than 9.5%. The gene calls are TRBV6-1 and TRBJ2-1; 9 bases agree with TRBD2. Source material: peripheral blood. This clonotype originated in an elderly woman with COVID-19, enrolled during active disease. CDR3 nucleotide sequence: TGTGCCAGCAGTGGAGGGCCAGGAGCGGGAGGCTTGAATGAGCAGTTCTTC. It yields the protein CASSGGPGAGGLNEQFF.